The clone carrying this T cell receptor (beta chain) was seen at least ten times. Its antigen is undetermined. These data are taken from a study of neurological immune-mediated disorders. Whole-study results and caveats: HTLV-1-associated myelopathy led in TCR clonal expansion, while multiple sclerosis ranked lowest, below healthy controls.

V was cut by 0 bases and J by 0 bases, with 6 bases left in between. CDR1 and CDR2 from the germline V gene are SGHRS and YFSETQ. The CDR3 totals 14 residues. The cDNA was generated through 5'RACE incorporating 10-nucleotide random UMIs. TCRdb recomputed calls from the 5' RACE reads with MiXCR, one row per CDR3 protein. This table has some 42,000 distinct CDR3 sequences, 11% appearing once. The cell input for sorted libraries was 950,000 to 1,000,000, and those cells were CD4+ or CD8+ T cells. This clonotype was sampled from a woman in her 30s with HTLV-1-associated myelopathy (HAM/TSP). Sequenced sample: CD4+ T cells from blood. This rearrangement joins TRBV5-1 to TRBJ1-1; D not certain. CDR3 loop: CASSLVGMNTEAFF. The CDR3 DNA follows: TGCGCCAGCAGCTTGGTTGGGATGAACACTGAAGCTTTCTTT.